These 25 T cell receptor beta chains were sequenced from one sample in a study of lymphopenia after photon versus proton radiotherapy. Assay used: immunoSEQ multiplex PCR; TCRdb lists only in-frame clones, some missing. The sample has approximately 24,000 clones; 90% are singletons. The material sequenced was peripheral blood, taken from a patient treated with photon-based radiotherapy. Every receptor here comes from a woman in her forties or fifties with cholangiocarcinoma.

The chain employs TRBV6-6 and TRBJ1-2; 7 bases are a match to TRBD1. The J segment lost 4 bases and the V segment lost 5 bases, leaving 10 bases of the junction unmatched. The CDR3 loop spans 15 amino acids. CDR1 is MNHNY and CDR2 is SVGAGI in the germline V gene (reference sequence). CDR3 in DNA: TGTGCCAGCAGTAGCAGGGGGGCCATTGTCTATGGCTACACCTTC. This translates into CASSSRGAIVYGYTF.

The genes are TRBV7-7 and TRBJ2-7; D may be TRBD1 (6 bases). Per the germline V gene, CDR1 is SSHAT and CDR2 is FNYEAQ (reference sequence). The CDR3 loop spans 15 amino acids. Trimming took off 8 bases at V and 2 bases at J, with 19 bases between the two ends. The CDR3 region is CASRPLPTGPYEQYF. The CDR3, as DNA: TGTGCCAGCCGACCACTTCCCACAGGGCCCTACGAGCAGTACTTC.

CDR3 amino acids: CASSPSTLGVGNSPLHF. CDR3 DNA sequence: TGTGCCAGCTCACCTTCCACATTGGGGGTCGGTAATTCACCCCTCCACTTT. This rearrangement joins TRBV18 to TRBJ1-6, with a tentative D call TRBD1 (5 bases). The V gene lost 3 bases and the J gene lost 6 bases, with 18 bases spanning the gap. The CDR3 runs 17 residues. Germline V gene data show CDR1 as KGHSH and CDR2 as LQKENI.

The gene calls are TRBV7-9 and TRBJ1-2, with D hard to call. Germline CDR1 is SEHNR and CDR2 is FQNEAQ (reference sequence). CDR3 length equals 11 residues. Trimming took 4 bases from V and 7 from J, leaving 7 bases between them. The CDR3: CASSSLGGYTF. CDR3 bases: TGTGCCAGCAGCTCCCTCGGTGGCTACACCTTC.

The chain combines TRBV9 with TRBJ1-5; D is ambiguous. Trimming shortened V by 4 bases and J by 2 bases, and 13 bases separated the two germline ends. CDR3 length: 15 amino acids. Germline V gene sequence: CDR1 SGDLS, CDR2 YYNGEE. The CDR3 bases are TGTGCCAGCAGCCCTGGTGTGGGTCGCAATCAGCCCCAGCATTTT. The encoded protein is CASSPGVGRNQPQHF.

The chain combines TRBV6-6 with TRBJ2-7; D unresolved. The CDR3 length is 13 residues. Germline CDR1 and CDR2: MNHNY and SVGAGI (reference sequence). V lost 2 bases, J lost 3 bases, and 8 bases lay in between. The CDR3 nucleotides are TGTGCCAGCAGTTACGGGTTCGACTACGAGCAGTACTTC. Translation: CASSYGFDYEQYF.

The chain links TRBV7-2 to TRBJ2-1; a weak D match, TRBD1 (6 bases). The CDR3 spans 15 residues. V gave up 5 bases and J gave up 3 bases, with 14 bases separating them. Germline CDR1 SGHTA, CDR2 FQGNSA. CDR3 amino acids: CASSKRQGIYNEQFF. The CDR3 nucleotides are TGTGCCAGCAGCAAAAGGCAGGGGATCTACAATGAGCAGTTCTTC.

This chain connects TRBV6-5 to TRBJ2-4, with a possible D match to TRBD2 (6 bases). The germline V gene has CDR1 MNHEY and CDR2 SVGAGI. V lost 5 bases and J lost 3, with 14 bases in between. CDR3 length: 15 amino acids. Written as DNA, the CDR3 is TGTGCCAGCAGTCCCAGGGAGGCAGGCAAAAACATTCAGTACTTC. It translates to CASSPREAGKNIQYF.

The rearrangement joins TRBV19 to TRBJ2-7; 7 bases align to TRBD1. Germline values: CDR1 LNHDA, CDR2 SQIVND (reference sequence). Losses at the gene ends were 5 bases for V and 2 bases for J; bases not matched to a gene: 0. The CDR3 is made up of 12 amino acids. This chain's CDR3 is CASSGTAYEQYF. CDR3 DNA sequence: TGTGCCAGTAGTGGGACAGCCTACGAGCAGTACTTC.

This chain joins TRBV2 and TRBJ2-7; D is perhaps TRBD1 (5 bases). The V and J ends lost 4 bases and 4 bases respectively, with 11 bases between them. Germline assignment: CDR1 SNHLY and CDR2 FYNNEI. This CDR3 is built from 13 residues. The CDR3 protein is CASSGQQLYEQYF. The CDR3, as DNA: TGTGCCAGCAGTGGACAGCAACTATACGAGCAGTACTTC.

The chain employs TRBV6-5 and TRBJ2-7, with a tentative D call TRBD2 (5 bases). Trimming shortened V by 0 bases and J by 2 bases, and 8 bases separated the two germline ends. Per germline, CDR1 MNHEY and CDR2 SVGAGI. This CDR3 is 14 amino acids long. The CDR3 region has the DNA TGTGCCAGCAGTTACTCGCGCGGGCCCTACGAGCAGTACTTC. Protein sequence: CASSYSRGPYEQYF.

The chain uses TRBV4-1 and TRBJ1-1; D unclear. Germline V gene lookup returns CDR1 MGHRA and CDR2 YSYEKL. The CDR3 has 18 residues. Trimming took off 0 bases at V and 0 bases at J, with 17 bases between the two ends. The CDR3 region has the DNA TGCGCCAGCAGCCAAGATCGGGCCGCTGTACAAATGAACACTGAAGCTTTCTTT. It codes for CASSQDRAAVQMNTEAFF.

The chain joins TRBV19 to TRBJ1-2; 7 bases map to TRBD1. V trimming: 6 bases; J trimming: 3 bases; junction bases outside the gene matches: 1. The CDR3 loop spans 12 amino acids. Germline V gene data show CDR1 as LNHDA and CDR2 as SQIVND (reference sequence). For the CDR3, the DNA is TGTGCCAGTAGAGGACAGGACTATGGCTACACCTTC. Its translation: CASRGQDYGYTF.

Here the CDR3 DNA reads TGTGCCAGCTCGGGACAGAACACTGAAGCTTTCTTT. Translated, it gives CASSGQNTEAFF. V is TRBV6-6 and J is TRBJ1-1, with D tentatively TRBD1 (6 bases). CDR1 MNHNY and CDR2 SVGAGI come from the germline V gene (reference sequence). Trimming removed 8 bases at V and 1 base at J, with 8 bases between. The CDR3 spans 12 residues.

The chain uses TRBV5-1 and TRBJ1-6, with unresolved D. The CDR3 extends over 15 amino acids. V shed 0 bases and J shed 4 bases, with 8 bases lying between them. Germline V lookup: CDR1 SGHRS, CDR2 YFSETQ. The CDR3 loop is CASSLVATYNSPLHF. DNA for the CDR3: TGCGCCAGCAGCTTGGTTGCGACATATAATTCACCCCTCCACTTT. The full variable domain, in which reference TRBV5-1 and TRBJ1-6 provide the parts outside the CDR3, is KAGVTQTPRYLIKTRGQQVTLSCSPISGHRSVSWYQQTPGQGLQFLFEYFSETQRNKGNFPGRFSGRQFSNSRSEMNVSTLELGDSALYLCASSLVATYNSPLHFGNGTRLTVT.

The CDR3 protein is CASSESRGQGEKLFF. CDR3 DNA: TGCGCCAGCAGTGAGTCAAGGGGGCAAGGTGAAAAACTGTTTTTT. The rearrangement uses TRBV10-1 and TRBJ1-4; 7 bases line up with TRBD1. V was pared by 0 bases and J by 7 bases, with 5 bases of the junction left unmatched. Germline V CDR1 and CDR2: WNHNN, SYGVQD (reference sequence). This CDR3 has 15 residues.

The chain is built from TRBV5-4 and TRBJ1-6; no firm D call. CDR1 is SGHNT and CDR2 is YYREEE in the germline V gene (reference sequence). The CDR3 has 16 amino acids. The V end lost 2 bases, the J end lost 0 bases, and 9 bases lay between the germline ends. CDR3 sequence reads: CASSFITGSYNSPLHF. The CDR3 coding sequence is TGTGCCAGCAGCTTCATCACGGGCTCCTATAATTCACCCCTCCACTTT.

The chain is built from TRBV27 and TRBJ1-2; TRBD1 agrees at 8 bases. The CDR3 is 15 amino acids. Germline trimming cut 7 bases from V and 6 bases from J; bases unmatched to any gene: 13. Germline V gene sequence: CDR1 MNHEY, CDR2 SMNVEV (reference sequence). The CDR3 DNA is TGTGCCAGCAACCCCGGACAGGGAAAAGGCCATGGCTACACCTTC. Translating gives CASNPGQGKGHGYTF.

The chain has TRBV19 and TRBJ1-2; D is unresolved. CDR3 size: 13 residues. The V and J ends lost 5 bases and 6 bases respectively, with 13 bases between them. The V gene's germline CDR1 is LNHDA and CDR2 SQIVND (reference sequence). CDR3 in DNA: TGTGCCAGTAGTCCCCGTAGGAGGGATGGCTACACCTTC. Translation gives CASSPRRRDGYTF.

The count of this clone is one. J is TRBJ1-5 and V is TRBV12-2. TRBV12-2 is assigned pseudogene status. This CDR3 is built from 17 residues. CDR3 coding DNA: TGTGCAAGTCGCTTTTTCCGGGGCCGGGACAGCAATCAGCCCCAGCATTTT. Its protein is CASRFFRGRDSNQPQHF.

The chain has TRBV15 and TRBJ2-7, with 9 bases identical to TRBD2. This CDR3 is built from 17 residues. Germline CDR1 and CDR2: LNHNV and YYDKDF (reference sequence). The ends lost 0 bases at V and 0 bases at J; junction bases unmatched: 6. CDR3 in amino acids: CATSRDDIAGDSYEQYF. The CDR3 DNA reads TGTGCCACCAGCAGAGATGATATAGCGGGGGACTCCTACGAGCAGTACTTC.

The DNA of the CDR3 is TGTGCCAGCAGCTCGTTGGGGGATACGCAGTATTTT. It translates to CASSSLGDTQYF. The chain joins TRBV5-4 to TRBJ2-3, with unresolved D. V was cut by 3 bases and J by 6 bases, with 8 bases left in between. Germline V CDR1 and CDR2: SGHNT, YYREEE (reference sequence). The CDR3 is 12 residues long.

The DNA for the CDR3 is TGTGCCAGTAGTATAGTTACAGGGGGAAGTAACACTGAAGCTTTCTTT. The encoded protein is CASSIVTGGSNTEAFF. V usage is TRBV19 and J usage is TRBJ1-1; 8 nucleotides match TRBD1. The ends lost 1 base at V and 2 bases at J; junction bases unmatched: 6. The CDR3 is 16 amino acids. The germline V gene has CDR1 LNHDA and CDR2 SQIVND (reference sequence). Supplemented by reference TRBV19 and TRBJ1-1, the full variable domain reads DGGITQSPKYLFRKEGQNVTLSCEQNLNHDAMYWYRQDPGQGLRLIYYSQIVNDFQKGDIAEGYSVSREKKESFPLTVTSAQKNPTAFYLCASSIVTGGSNTEAFFGQGTRLTVV.

This chain links TRBV6-5 with TRBJ1-4; possibly TRBD1 for D (5 bases). The V gene's germline CDR1 is MNHEY and CDR2 SVGAGI. The CDR3 is made up of 14 amino acids. The germline V and J ends were trimmed by 5 bases and 4 bases, with 11 bases remaining between them. The CDR3 bases are TGTGCCAGCAGTCCCGGGACGCTTAATGAAAAACTGTTTTTT. Translated, it gives CASSPGTLNEKLFF.

The chain couples TRBV5-4 to TRBJ2-7, with D unresolved. Trimming pared 6 bases from V and 9 bases from J, leaving 19 bases between. The germline V gene has CDR1 SGHNT and CDR2 YYREEE (reference sequence). This CDR3 comprises 13 residues. The CDR3 region is CASTTQPTSPQYF. In DNA form, the CDR3 reads TGTGCCAGCACGACTCAGCCTACCTCACCGCAGTACTTC.